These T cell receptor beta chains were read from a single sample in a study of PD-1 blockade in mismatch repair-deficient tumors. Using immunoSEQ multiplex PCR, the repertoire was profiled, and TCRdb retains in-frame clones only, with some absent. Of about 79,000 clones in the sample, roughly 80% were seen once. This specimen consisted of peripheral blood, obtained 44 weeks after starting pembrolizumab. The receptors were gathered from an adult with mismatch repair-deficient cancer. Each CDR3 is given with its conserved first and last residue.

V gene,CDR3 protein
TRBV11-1,CASSPGQAVASYGYTF
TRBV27,CASSLGQGEQPQHF
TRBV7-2,CASSLFPQETQYF
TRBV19,CASNPGTGGSGELFF
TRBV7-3,CASGTSGSIGYQETQYF
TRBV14,CASSQDRYNEQFF
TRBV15,CATSPTGQTNTEAFF
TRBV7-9,CASSRQGQADTQYF
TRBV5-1,CASSFGGNQETQYF
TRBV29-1,CSVEDGTSGRDTQYF
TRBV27,CASSLSGLRYEQYF
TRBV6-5,CASSPSLGGYTF
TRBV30,CAWRGQGGNQPQHF
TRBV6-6,CASSKTGTGDYGYTF
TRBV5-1,CASSLVQGKGNIQYF
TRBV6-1,CASSEVGGVNTEAFF
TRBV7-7,CASSLRRQGERETQYF
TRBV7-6,CASSLERGYNEQFF